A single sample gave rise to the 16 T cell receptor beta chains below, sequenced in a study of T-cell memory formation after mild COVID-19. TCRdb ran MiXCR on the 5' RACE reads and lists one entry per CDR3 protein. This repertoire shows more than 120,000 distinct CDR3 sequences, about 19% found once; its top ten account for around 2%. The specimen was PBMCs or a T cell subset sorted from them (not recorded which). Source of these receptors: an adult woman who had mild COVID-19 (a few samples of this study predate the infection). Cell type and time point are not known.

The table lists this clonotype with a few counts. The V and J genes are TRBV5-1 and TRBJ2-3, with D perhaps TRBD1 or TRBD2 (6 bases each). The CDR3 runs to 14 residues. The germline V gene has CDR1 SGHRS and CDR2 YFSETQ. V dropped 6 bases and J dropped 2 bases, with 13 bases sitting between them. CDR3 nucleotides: TGCGCCAGCATGGAAGGGGGGCCCACAGATACGCAGTATTTT. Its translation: CASMEGGPTDTQYF.

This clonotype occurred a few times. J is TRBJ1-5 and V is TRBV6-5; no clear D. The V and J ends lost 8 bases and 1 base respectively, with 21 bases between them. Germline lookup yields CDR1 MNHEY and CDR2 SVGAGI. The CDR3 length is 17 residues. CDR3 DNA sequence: TGTGCCAGCCGTCGCTTATCCAAACTTGGAAGCAATCAGCCCCAGCATTTT. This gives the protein CASRRLSKLGSNQPQHF.

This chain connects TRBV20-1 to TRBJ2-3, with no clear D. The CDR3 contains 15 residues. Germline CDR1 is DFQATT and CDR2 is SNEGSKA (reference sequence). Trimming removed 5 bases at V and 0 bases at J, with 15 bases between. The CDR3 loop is CSAPFGGSSTDTQYF. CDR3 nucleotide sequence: TGCAGTGCTCCCTTCGGCGGATCTAGCACAGATACGCAGTATTTT.

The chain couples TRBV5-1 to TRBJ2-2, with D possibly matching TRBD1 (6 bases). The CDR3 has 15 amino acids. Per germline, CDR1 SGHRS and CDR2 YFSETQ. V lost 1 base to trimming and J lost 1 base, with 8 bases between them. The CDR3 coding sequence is TGCGCCAGCAGCTTGACAGGGAAGAACACCGGGGAGCTGTTTTTT. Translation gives CASSLTGKNTGELFF.

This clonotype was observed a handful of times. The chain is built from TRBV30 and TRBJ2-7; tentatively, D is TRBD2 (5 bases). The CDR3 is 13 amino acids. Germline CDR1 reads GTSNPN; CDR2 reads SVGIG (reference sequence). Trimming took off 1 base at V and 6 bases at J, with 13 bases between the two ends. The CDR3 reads CAWSASGIREQYF. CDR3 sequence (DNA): TGTGCCTGGAGTGCATCCGGGATCCGCGAGCAGTACTTC.

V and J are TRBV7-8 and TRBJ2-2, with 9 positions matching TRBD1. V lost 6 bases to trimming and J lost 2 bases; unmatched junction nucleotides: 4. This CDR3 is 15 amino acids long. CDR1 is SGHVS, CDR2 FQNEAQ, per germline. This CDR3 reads CASSRDRVNTGELFF. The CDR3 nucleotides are TGTGCCAGCAGTAGGGACAGGGTAAACACCGGGGAGCTGTTTTTT. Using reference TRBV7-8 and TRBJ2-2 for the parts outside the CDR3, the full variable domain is GAGVSQSPRYKVAKRGQDVALRCDPISGHVSLFWYQQALGQGPEFLTYFQNEAQLDKSGLPSDRFFAERPEGSVSTLKIQRTQQEDSAVYLCASSRDRVNTGELFFGEGSRLTVL.

The CDR3 spells CASSFYEQYF. DNA for the CDR3: TGCGCCAGCAGCTTTTACGAGCAGTACTTC. This chain connects TRBV5-1 to TRBJ2-7; D unclear. The CDR3 has 10 amino acids. Trimming stripped 2 bases from V and 4 bases from J, with 1 base between. CDR1 is SGHRS and CDR2 is YFSETQ in the germline V gene.

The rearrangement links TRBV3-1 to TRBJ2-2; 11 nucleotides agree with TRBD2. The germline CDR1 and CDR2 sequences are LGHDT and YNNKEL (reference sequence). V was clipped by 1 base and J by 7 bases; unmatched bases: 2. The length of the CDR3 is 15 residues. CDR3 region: CASSQVGLADGELFF. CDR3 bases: TGTGCCAGCAGCCAAGTGGGACTAGCGGACGGGGAGCTGTTTTTT. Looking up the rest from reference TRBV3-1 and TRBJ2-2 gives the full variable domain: DTAVSQTPKYLVTQMGNDKSIKCEQNLGHDTMYWYKQDSKKFLKIMFSYNNKELIINETVPNRFSPKSPDKAHLNLHINSLELGDSAVYFCASSQVGLADGELFFGEGSRLTVL.

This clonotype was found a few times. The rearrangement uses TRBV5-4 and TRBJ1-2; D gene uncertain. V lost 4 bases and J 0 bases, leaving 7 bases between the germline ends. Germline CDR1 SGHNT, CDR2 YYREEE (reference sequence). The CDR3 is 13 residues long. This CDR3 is CASSVTTNYGYTF. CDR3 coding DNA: TGTGCCAGCAGCGTGACAACTAACTATGGCTACACCTTC.

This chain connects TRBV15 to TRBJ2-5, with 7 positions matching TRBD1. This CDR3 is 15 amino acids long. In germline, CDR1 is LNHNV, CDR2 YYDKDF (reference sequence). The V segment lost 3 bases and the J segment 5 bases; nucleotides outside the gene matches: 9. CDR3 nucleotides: TGTGCCACCAGCAGGACGGTTCAGGGGGATGAGACCCAGTACTTC. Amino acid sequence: CATSRTVQGDETQYF. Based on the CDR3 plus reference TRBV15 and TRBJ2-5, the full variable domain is DAMVIQNPRYQVTQFGKPVTLSCSQTLNHNVMYWYQQKSSQAPKLLFHYYDKDFNNEADTPDNFQSRRPNTSFCFLDIRSPGLGDTAMYLCATSRTVQGDETQYFGPGTRLLVL.

The DNA for the CDR3 is TGCGCCAGCAGCCCGGGACACCCCCGGGAAACTGAAGCTTTCTTT. Its translation is CASSPGHPRETEAFF. The chain is built from TRBV5-1 and TRBJ1-1; D is perhaps TRBD1 (6 bases). Germline V lookup: CDR1 SGHRS, CDR2 YFSETQ. The V gene lost 4 bases and the J gene lost 5 bases, with 18 bases spanning the gap. The CDR3 sequence is 15 residues long.

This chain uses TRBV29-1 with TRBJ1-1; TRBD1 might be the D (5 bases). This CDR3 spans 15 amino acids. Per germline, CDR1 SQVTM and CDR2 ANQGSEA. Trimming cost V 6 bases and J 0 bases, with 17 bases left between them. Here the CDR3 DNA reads TGCAGCGTGGGGATTTTCAGGGAGCTGAACACTGAAGCTTTCTTT. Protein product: CSVGIFRELNTEAFF.

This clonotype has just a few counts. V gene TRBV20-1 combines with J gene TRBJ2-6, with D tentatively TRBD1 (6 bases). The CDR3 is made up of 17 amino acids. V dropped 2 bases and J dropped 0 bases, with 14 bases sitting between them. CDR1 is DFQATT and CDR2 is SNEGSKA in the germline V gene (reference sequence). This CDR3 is CSARNGQIPSGANVLTF. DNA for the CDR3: TGCAGTGCTAGAAACGGACAGATCCCCTCTGGGGCCAACGTCCTGACTTTC.

The CDR3 sequence is CASSQPRDRDTGELFF. The CDR3 coding sequence is TGTGCCAGCAGTCAACCCCGGGACAGGGACACCGGGGAGCTGTTTTTT. J is TRBJ2-2 and V is TRBV7-9; 9 positions agree with TRBD1. The V gene end was trimmed by 6 bases and the J gene end by 3 bases; junction bases not matched to a gene: 8. From germline, CDR1 is SEHNR and CDR2 FQNEAQ (reference sequence). This CDR3 is 16 amino acids long.

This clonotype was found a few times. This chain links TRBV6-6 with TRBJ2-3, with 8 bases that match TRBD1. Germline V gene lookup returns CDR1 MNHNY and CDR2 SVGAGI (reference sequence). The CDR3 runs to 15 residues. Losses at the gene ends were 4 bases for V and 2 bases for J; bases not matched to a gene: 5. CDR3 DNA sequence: TGTGCCAGCAGTTCAGGGACAGGCCTCACAGATACGCAGTATTTT. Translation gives CASSSGTGLTDTQYF.

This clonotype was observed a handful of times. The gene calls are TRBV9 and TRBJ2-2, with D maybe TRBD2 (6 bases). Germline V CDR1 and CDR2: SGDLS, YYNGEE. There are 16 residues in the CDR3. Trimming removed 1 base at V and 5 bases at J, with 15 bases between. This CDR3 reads CASSVSARERTGELFF. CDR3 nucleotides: TGTGCCAGCAGCGTAAGCGCCCGGGAGAGAACCGGGGAGCTGTTTTTT.